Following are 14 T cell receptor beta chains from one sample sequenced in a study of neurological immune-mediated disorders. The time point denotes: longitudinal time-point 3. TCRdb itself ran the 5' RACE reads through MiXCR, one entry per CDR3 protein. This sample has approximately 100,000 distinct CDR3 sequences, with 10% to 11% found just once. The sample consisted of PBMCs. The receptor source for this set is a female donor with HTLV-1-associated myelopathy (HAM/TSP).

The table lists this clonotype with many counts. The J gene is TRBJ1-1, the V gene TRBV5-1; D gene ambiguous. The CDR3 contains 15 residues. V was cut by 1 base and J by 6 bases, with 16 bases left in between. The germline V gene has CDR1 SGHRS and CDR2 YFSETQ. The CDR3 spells CASSLPTARPAEAFF. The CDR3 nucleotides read TGCGCCAGCAGCTTGCCGACCGCCCGGCCGGCTGAAGCTTTCTTT.

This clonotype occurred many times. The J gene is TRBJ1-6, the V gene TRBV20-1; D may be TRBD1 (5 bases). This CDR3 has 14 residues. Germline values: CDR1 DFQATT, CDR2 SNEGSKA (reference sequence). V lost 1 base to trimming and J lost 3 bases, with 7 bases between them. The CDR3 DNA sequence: TGCAGTGCTAGAGGACAGTACTATAATTCACCCCTCCACTTT. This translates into CSARGQYYNSPLHF.

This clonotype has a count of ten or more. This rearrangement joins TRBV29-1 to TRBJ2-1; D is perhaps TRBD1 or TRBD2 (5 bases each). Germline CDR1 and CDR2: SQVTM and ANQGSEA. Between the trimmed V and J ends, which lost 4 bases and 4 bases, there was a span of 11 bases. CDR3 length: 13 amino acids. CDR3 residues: CSVVPGRYNEQFF. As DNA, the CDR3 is TGCAGCGTTGTCCCGGGGCGATACAATGAGCAGTTCTTC.

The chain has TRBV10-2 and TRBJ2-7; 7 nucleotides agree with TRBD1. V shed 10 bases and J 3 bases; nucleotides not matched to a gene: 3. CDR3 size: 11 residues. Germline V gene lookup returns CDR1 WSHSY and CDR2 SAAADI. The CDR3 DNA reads TGCGCCACCCGGACAGGCTACGAGCAGTACTTC. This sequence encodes CATRTGYEQYF.

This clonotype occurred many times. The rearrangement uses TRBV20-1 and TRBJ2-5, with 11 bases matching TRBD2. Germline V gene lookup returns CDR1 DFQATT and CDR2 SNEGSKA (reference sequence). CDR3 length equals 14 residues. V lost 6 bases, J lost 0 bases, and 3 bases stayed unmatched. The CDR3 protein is CSAEGLADQETQYF. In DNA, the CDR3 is TGCAGTGCAGAGGGACTAGCGGACCAAGAGACCCAGTACTTC.

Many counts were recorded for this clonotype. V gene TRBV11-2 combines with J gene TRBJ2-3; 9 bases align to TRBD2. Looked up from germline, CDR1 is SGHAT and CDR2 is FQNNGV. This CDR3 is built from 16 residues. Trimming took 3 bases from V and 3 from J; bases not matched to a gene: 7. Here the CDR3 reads CASSFGLALGTDTQYF. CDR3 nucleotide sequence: TGTGCCAGCAGCTTCGGACTAGCGTTAGGGACAGATACGCAGTATTTT.

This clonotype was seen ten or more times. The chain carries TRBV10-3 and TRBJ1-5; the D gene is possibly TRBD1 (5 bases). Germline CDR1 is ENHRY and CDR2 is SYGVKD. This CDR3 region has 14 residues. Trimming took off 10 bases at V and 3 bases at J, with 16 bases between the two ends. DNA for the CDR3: TGTGCCACTGGGACCGCGCATCACAATCAGCCCCAGCATTTT. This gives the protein CATGTAHHNQPQHF.

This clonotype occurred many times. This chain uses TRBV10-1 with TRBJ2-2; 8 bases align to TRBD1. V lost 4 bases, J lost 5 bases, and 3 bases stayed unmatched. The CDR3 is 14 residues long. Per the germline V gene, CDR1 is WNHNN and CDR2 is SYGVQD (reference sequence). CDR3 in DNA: TGCGCCAGCAGTGGGACAGGGTTAACCGGGGAGCTGTTTTTT. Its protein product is CASSGTGLTGELFF.

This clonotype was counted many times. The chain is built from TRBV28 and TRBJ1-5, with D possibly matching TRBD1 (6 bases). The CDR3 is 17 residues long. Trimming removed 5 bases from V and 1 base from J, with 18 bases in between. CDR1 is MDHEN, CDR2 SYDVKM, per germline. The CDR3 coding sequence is TGTGCCAGCAGTCCACCTAACAGGGTAAGGAGCAATCAGCCCCAGCATTTT. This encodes CASSPPNRVRSNQPQHF.

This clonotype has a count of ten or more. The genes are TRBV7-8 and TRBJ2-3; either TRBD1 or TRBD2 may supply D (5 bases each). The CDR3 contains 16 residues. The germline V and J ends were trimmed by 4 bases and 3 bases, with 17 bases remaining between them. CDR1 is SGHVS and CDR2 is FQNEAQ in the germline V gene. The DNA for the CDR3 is TGTGCCAGCAGCTCCCCCGGGACCATAAGGACAGATACGCAGTATTTT. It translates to CASSSPGTIRTDTQYF.

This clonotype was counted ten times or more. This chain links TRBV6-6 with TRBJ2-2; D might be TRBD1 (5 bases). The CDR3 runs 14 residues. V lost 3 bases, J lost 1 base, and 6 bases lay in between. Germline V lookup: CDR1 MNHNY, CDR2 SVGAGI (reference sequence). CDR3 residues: CASSYRGNTGELFF. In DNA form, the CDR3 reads TGTGCCAGCAGTTATAGGGGGAACACCGGGGAGCTGTTTTTT.

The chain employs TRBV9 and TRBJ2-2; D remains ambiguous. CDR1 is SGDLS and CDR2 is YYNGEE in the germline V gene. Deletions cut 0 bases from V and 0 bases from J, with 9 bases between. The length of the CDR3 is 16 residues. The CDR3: CASSVEQFANTGELFF. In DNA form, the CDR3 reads TGTGCCAGCAGCGTAGAACAGTTCGCGAACACCGGGGAGCTGTTTTTT.

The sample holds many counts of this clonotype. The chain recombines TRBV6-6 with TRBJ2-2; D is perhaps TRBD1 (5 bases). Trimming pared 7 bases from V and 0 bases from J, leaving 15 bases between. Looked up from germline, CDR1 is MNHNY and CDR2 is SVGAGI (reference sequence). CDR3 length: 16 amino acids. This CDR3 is CASTRARAPNTGELFF. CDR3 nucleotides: TGTGCCAGCACTCGCGCCAGGGCCCCGAACACCGGGGAGCTGTTTTTT.

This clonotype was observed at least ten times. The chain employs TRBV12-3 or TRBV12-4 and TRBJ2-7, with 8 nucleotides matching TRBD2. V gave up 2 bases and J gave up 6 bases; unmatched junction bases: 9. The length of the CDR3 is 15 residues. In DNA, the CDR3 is TGTGCCAGCAGTTTATCAGCGGGGGTTGTCGGCGAGCAGTACTTC. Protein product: CASSLSAGVVGEQYF.